One sample yielded the 22 T cell receptor beta chains listed below, sequenced in a study of blood T cell repertoires in COVID-19. Repertoires were generated with immunoSEQ multiplex PCR, while TCRdb's copy carries only in-frame clones and drops some. Here the sample spans around 220,000 clones, over 75% being singletons. Source material: peripheral blood. These receptors were collected from a man aged 35 to 55 with active or convalescent COVID-19.

CDR3 bases: TGTGCCAGCAGCGCCGACAGGGGGAAGGAAAAACTGTTTTTT. It yields the protein CASSADRGKEKLFF. The chain employs TRBV5-4 and TRBJ1-4, with TRBD1 matching 9 bases. In germline, CDR1 is SGHNT, CDR2 YYREEE (reference sequence). The CDR3 is 14 residues long. Trimming took 4 bases from V and 8 from J; bases not matched to a gene: 6. Using reference TRBV5-4 and TRBJ1-4 for the parts outside the CDR3, the full variable domain is ETGVTQSPTHLIKTRGQQVTLRCSSQSGHNTVSWYQQALGQGPQFIFQYYREEENGRGNFPPRFSGLQFPNYSSELNVNALELDDSALYLCASSADRGKEKLFFGSGTQLSVL.

Here the CDR3 reads CASSQDQTGLGGNEQFF. The CDR3 DNA follows: TGTGCCAGCAGCCAAGATCAGACAGGGCTGGGCGGAAATGAGCAGTTCTTC. V is TRBV3-1 (or the pseudogene TRBV3-2) and J is TRBJ2-1; 7 nucleotides align to TRBD1. This CDR3 contains 17 residues. CDR1 is LGHDT and CDR2 is YNNKEL in the germline V gene (reference sequence). V trimming: 0 bases; J trimming: 7 bases; junction bases outside the gene matches: 12.

The genes are TRBV19 and TRBJ1-5; no clear D gene. The V gene lost 6 bases and the J gene lost 0 bases, with 18 bases spanning the gap. The CDR3 is 17 amino acids. Germline loops: CDR1 LNHDA, CDR2 SQIVND (reference sequence). The CDR3, as DNA: TGTGCCAGTAGAACCGGTTTCGCTGGGAGTAGCAATCAGCCCCAGCATTTT. Translating gives CASRTGFAGSSNQPQHF.

The J gene is TRBJ2-7, the V gene TRBV5-6, with TRBD1 matching over 11 bases. The CDR3 has 15 amino acids. V dropped 4 bases and J dropped 6; count of bases not matched to a gene: 9. The germline CDR1 and CDR2 sequences are SGHDT and YYEEEE. The CDR3 sequence: CASSRTGQGGFEQYF. The DNA of the CDR3 is TGTGCCAGCAGCCGGACGGGACAGGGGGGTTTCGAGCAGTACTTC.

The V gene is TRBV12-3 or TRBV12-4, the J gene TRBJ1-5; D gene ambiguous. V was cut by 4 bases and J by 4 bases, with 8 bases left in between. This CDR3 contains 13 residues. This chain's CDR3 is CASSWSENQPQHF. CDR3 in DNA: TGTGCCAGCAGTTGGTCGGAGAATCAGCCCCAGCATTTT.

This clone was recorded once. The chain carries TRBV4-1 and TRBJ2-3, with D perhaps TRBD2 (5 bases). This CDR3 is built from 15 residues. V was clipped by 5 bases and J by 7 bases, with 19 bases between them. Germline CDR1 reads MGHRA; CDR2 reads YSYEKL. The CDR3 DNA follows: TGCGCCAGCAGCGAGACCCTTCCGAGGGAAAATACGCAGTATTTT. This gives the protein CASSETLPRENTQYF.

The gene calls are TRBV12-3 or TRBV12-4 and TRBJ1-2; D is possibly TRBD1 (6 bases). Between the trimmed V and J ends, which lost 3 bases and 7 bases, there was a span of 12 bases. The CDR3 is 13 residues long. CDR3 DNA sequence: TGTGCCAGCAGTTTGACAGGCCCCGTTGGCTACACCTTC. Translating gives CASSLTGPVGYTF.

This clone was seen only a few times. J is TRBJ1-4 and V is TRBV5-1, with D maybe TRBD1 (5 bases). The CDR3 is 14 amino acids. Trimming shortened V by 2 bases and J by 8 bases, and 13 bases separated the two germline ends. Germline V CDR1 and CDR2: SGHRS, YFSETQ. CDR3 coding DNA: TGCGCCAGCAGCTTAGGAACAGGATGGGAAAAACTGTTTTTT. This gives the protein CASSLGTGWEKLFF.

The V gene is TRBV28, the J gene TRBJ1-1; D is unclear. The CDR3 is 15 amino acids. Germline V gives CDR1 MDHEN, CDR2 SYDVKM. V gave up 7 bases and J gave up 1 base, with 16 bases separating them. The CDR3 here is CASTFYPYTNTEAFF. As DNA, the CDR3 is TGTGCCAGCACCTTTTATCCCTATACGAACACTGAAGCTTTCTTT.

The rearrangement joins TRBV28 to TRBJ1-6; TRBD1 matches 7 bases. CDR3 length: 16 residues. From germline, CDR1 is MDHEN and CDR2 SYDVKM. V gave up 6 bases and J gave up 10 bases; unmatched junction bases: 15. CDR3 loop: CASSRDSPASGSPLHF. CDR3 DNA: TGTGCCAGCAGCCGGGACAGCCCAGCCTCTGGGTCACCCCTCCACTTT. Filled out from reference TRBV28 and TRBJ1-6, the complete variable domain reads DVKVTQSSRYLVKRTGEKVFLECVQDMDHENMFWYRQDPGLGLRLIYFSYDVKMKEKGDIPEGYSVSREKKERFSLILESASTNQTSMYLCASSRDSPASGSPLHFGNGTRLTVT.

This rearrangement joins TRBV11-2 to TRBJ1-1, with no clear D. V was clipped by 3 bases and J by 11 bases, with 10 bases between them. The CDR3 covers 11 residues. Germline loops: CDR1 SGHAT, CDR2 FQNNGV. CDR3 loop: CASSFLGGAFF. The CDR3 nucleotides are TGTGCCAGCAGCTTTTTAGGCGGTGCTTTCTTT.

The chain is built from TRBV27 and TRBJ2-1; 7 bases map to TRBD2. The CDR3 length is 15 residues. Looked up from germline, CDR1 is MNHEY and CDR2 is SMNVEV (reference sequence). The trim removed 2 bases at V and 2 bases at J, leaving 3 bases unmatched. The DNA for the CDR3 is TGTGCCAGCAGTTTAATCAGCGGGACCTACAATGAGCAGTTCTTC. Its protein is CASSLISGTYNEQFF.

The rearrangement joins TRBV18 to TRBJ2-3; 15 bases line up with TRBD2. With 0 bases clipped from V and 2 bases from J, the junction kept 6 bases outside the gene matches. Germline assignment: CDR1 KGHSH and CDR2 LQKENI. The CDR3 has 19 amino acids. Written as DNA, the CDR3 is TGTGCCAGCTCACCACCGGGACTAGCGGGAGGATTTTCCACAGATACGCAGTATTTT. This translates into CASSPPGLAGGFSTDTQYF.

This clone was detected a few times. The gene calls are TRBV5-4 and TRBJ2-7; TRBD1 might be the D (6 bases). The CDR3 is made up of 16 amino acids. V was clipped by 0 bases and J by 5 bases, with 18 bases between them. Germline CDR1 SGHNT, CDR2 YYREEE (reference sequence). The CDR3 sequence is CASSLAEGVLADEQYF. The CDR3 DNA reads as TGTGCCAGCAGCTTGGCCGAGGGGGTGTTGGCGGACGAGCAGTACTTC. Together with reference TRBV5-4 and TRBJ2-7, the CDR3 gives the full variable domain: ETGVTQSPTHLIKTRGQQVTLRCSSQSGHNTVSWYQQALGQGPQFIFQYYREEENGRGNFPPRFSGLQFPNYSSELNVNALELDDSALYLCASSLAEGVLADEQYFGPGTRLTVT.

The chain couples TRBV4-1 to TRBJ1-3; D may be TRBD1 (6 bases). CDR3 length: 15 residues. Looked up from germline, CDR1 is MGHRA and CDR2 is YSYEKL. Trimming left V 3 bases short and J 6 bases short, with 15 bases between. CDR3 nucleotide sequence: TGCGCCAGCAGCCAGGGGGGGCAGGGTGTAAACACCATATATTTT. This encodes CASSQGGQGVNTIYF.

V usage is TRBV6-1 and J usage is TRBJ2-2; 12 bases match TRBD2. Per the germline V gene, CDR1 is MNHNS and CDR2 is SASEGT. After removal of 4 bases from V and 6 bases from J, the junction contained 6 bases not matched to a gene. This CDR3 comprises 16 residues. The CDR3 here is CASSARTSGIAGELFF. In DNA, the CDR3 is TGTGCCAGCAGTGCAAGGACTAGCGGGATAGCCGGGGAGCTGTTTTTT.

The rearrangement joins TRBV4-1 to TRBJ1-6; no reliable D call. This CDR3 comprises 17 residues. Germline V gene data show CDR1 as MGHRA and CDR2 as YSYEKL. V lost 1 base and J lost 3, with 13 bases in between. The CDR3: CASSQVGIGRYNSPLHF. The CDR3, as DNA: TGCGCCAGCAGCCAAGTTGGTATCGGTCGCTATAATTCACCCCTCCACTTT.

The V gene is TRBV30, the J gene TRBJ2-2, with a possible D match to TRBD2 (5 bases). CDR1 GTSNPN and CDR2 SVGIG come from the germline V gene (reference sequence). The CDR3 has 15 residues. Between the trimmed V and J ends, which lost 0 bases and 5 bases, there was a span of 13 bases. The CDR3: CAWSVRTGLTGELFF. In DNA form, the CDR3 reads TGTGCCTGGAGTGTACGAACGGGATTAACCGGGGAGCTGTTTTTT. The variable domain in full, with the rest retrieved from reference TRBV30 and TRBJ2-2, is SQTIHQWPATLVQPVGSPLSLECTVEGTSNPNLYWYRQAAGRGLQLLFYSVGIGQISSEVPQNLSASRPQDRQFILSSKKLLLSDSGFYLCAWSVRTGLTGELFFGEGSRLTVL.

This clone has a single count. The gene calls are TRBV19 and TRBJ1-1; D uncertain. V lost 3 bases and J 1 base, leaving 12 bases between the germline ends. Germline V gene lookup returns CDR1 LNHDA and CDR2 SQIVND (reference sequence). The CDR3 runs 15 residues. The CDR3 loop reads CASSIGRAGNTEAFF. The CDR3 DNA reads as TGTGCCAGTAGTATCGGGCGGGCAGGGAACACTGAAGCTTTCTTT.

The chain recombines TRBV28 with TRBJ2-1; 8 nucleotides match TRBD1. CDR3 length: 13 residues. Germline V gives CDR1 MDHEN, CDR2 SYDVKM. V trimming: 5 bases; J trimming: 7 bases; junction bases outside the gene matches: 4. The CDR3 DNA is TGTGCCAGCAGTCACAGGGGGAGTAATGAGCAGTTCTTC. This sequence encodes CASSHRGSNEQFF.

This chain joins TRBV27 and TRBJ1-1; D gene unclear. Per germline, CDR1 MNHEY and CDR2 SMNVEV (reference sequence). The CDR3 has 14 amino acids. Deletions cut 6 bases from V and 1 base from J, with 12 bases between. CDR3 DNA sequence: TGTGCCAGCAGCCTAGGAGGGTCGAACACTGAAGCTTTCTTT. It specifies CASSLGGSNTEAFF.

As for this clone: This sample includes further DNA sequences coding for the same CDR3. The V call is TRBV19, the J call TRBJ1-2; TRBD1 matches at 7 bases. The CDR3 contains 13 residues. Germline values: CDR1 LNHDA, CDR2 SQIVND (reference sequence). Trimming removed 6 bases from V and 8 bases from J; junction bases left unmatched: 9. Written as DNA, the CDR3 is TGTGCCAGTAGCCCCCGGGACAGAGGAGGCTACACCTTC. Amino acid sequence: CASSPRDRGGYTF.